This T cell receptor (beta chain) comes out of a study of blood T cell repertoires in COVID-19. Overall study context: Samples representing acute and convalescent COVID-19 were sourced from the United States, Italy and Spain. T cells, B-cell-depleted T cells, or PBMCs provided the cDNA or gDNA that served as material.

In the source study's methods: Amplification with reference gene primers provided the estimates of nucleated cell counts. TCRdb's copy holds only in-frame clones and misses some; the assay was immunoSEQ multiplex PCR. That table furnishes V, J and clone size, whereas the DNA furnished D and trimming. This table has 150,000 or so clones, 88% appearing once. Germline loops: CDR1 LNHDA, CDR2 SQIVND (reference sequence). The germline V and J ends were trimmed by 6 bases and 0 bases, with 18 bases remaining between them. The CDR3 totals 16 residues. Sequencing was carried out using peripheral blood. This receptor was obtained from a human donor in a cohort sampled during active COVID-19. The chain employs TRBV19 and TRBJ2-7; D might be TRBD1 (6 bases). In nucleotides, the CDR3 is TGTGCCAGTAGCCTCAAATCAGGGGATTTCTCCTACGAGCAGTACTTC. It specifies CASSLKSGDFSYEQYF.